This TCR beta chain was retrieved from a study of T cell repertoires in cytomegalovirus infection. Background on the study: As its CMV epitopes, the study selected recently identified HLA-C-restricted and well-studied HLA-B-restricted targets.

Remarks on this clonotype: Its target is unknown.

V gave up 5 bases and J gave up 1 base, with 14 bases separating them. CDR3 length: 15 residues. The V gene's germline CDR1 is SGHTA and CDR2 FQGTGA. A single record per CDR3 protein comes from TCRdb applying MiXCR to the reads. In the table there are hundreds of thousands of distinct CDR3 sequences, roughly 43% of which are singletons. The input for sequencing was cultured PBMCs, taken from culture after CMV antigen stimulation. This receptor was taken from a human donor in good health (CMV status not recorded). Some clones in this sample may be carry-over from other donors' samples. V is TRBV7-3 and J is TRBJ2-5; tentative D call: TRBD1 (6 bases). This chain's CDR3 is CASSILRGTQETQYF. The CDR3 DNA sequence: TGTGCCAGCAGCATACTCAGGGGAACCCAAGAGACCCAGTACTTC.